This T cell receptor beta chain is drawn from a study of blood T cell repertoires in COVID-19 (dated by TCRdb to the early 2020s). About the investigation overall: Samples from collaborators originated in the United States, Italy and Spain and spanned both the acute and convalescent phases of COVID-19. The material from the prospective study consisted of cDNA or gDNA derived from T cells, B-cell-depleted T cells, or PBMCs. The dataset comprised deeply sampled blood TCRbeta repertoires from subjects exposed to, actively infected with, or recovered from COVID-19. The repertoires were made available in a free public database intended to serve as a resource for research on the immune response to SARS-CoV-2. Samples came from the ongoing ImmuneRACE study (first 160 participants) plus 1,254 subjects from 6 global collaborators. A de-identified subject ID, COVID-19 status, age in years and sex were almost always included in the sample metadata. Where HLA class I and class II types were available, the types were taken from metadata supplied by the sample provider, not from assay-based typing.

This clone was found once. What this receptor recognizes is not known. Per-base quality was not reported, and no clone a single base away is much larger than it. At one collaborating source in Seattle, patients were enrolled during active infection and were followed longitudinally through the course of disease. Each collaborating institution followed its own protocols to collect whole blood in K2EDTA tubes. For TCRbeta analysis, collaborators shipped samples as frozen whole blood, isolated PBMCs, or DNA extracted from either of those sample types. The immunoSEQ Assay, a bias-controlled multiplex PCR, was used to amplify TCRbeta CDR3 regions from genomic DNA. Per the original workflow: Within the assay, amplification of reference gene primers was used to estimate how many nucleated cells each sample contained. Sequence reads were collapsed and filtered to measure the absolute abundance of every unique TCRbeta CDR3 rearrangement. Productive Simpson clonality was computed per sample as the square root of Simpson's diversity index over productive rearrangements. TCRdb took over this immuneACCESS table, retaining in-frame rearrangements with V and J assigned. Such tables are incomplete; in checked studies, under half of the missing clones stem from an unresolved V gene, and the remainder is unexplained. D and trimming come from the DNA, and the V and J calls and clone size come from that table. Counted in this sample were about 300,000 clones; roughly 86% of them appeared once. Around 1.9% of the sample belongs to the ten largest clones.

Beyond this particular receptor, the publication reports: Clinical and demographic metadata were provided uncurated, with the amount varying by source and participant.

V is cut by 3 bases and J by 7 bases, and the space between the germline ends is 16 bases. From a lookup of the germline V gene, CDR1 and CDR2 are SGHVS and FQNEAQ. The CDR3 goes from the cysteine to the phenylalanine over 14 residues. CDR3 DNA is the only sequence kept; it has 42 bases, read in frame from the first base. The sequenced sample was peripheral blood. The chain couples TRBV7-8 to TRBJ2-7; the D gene remains uncertain. The sequence came from a woman aged 25 to 45 with COVID-19, enrolled during active disease. The CDR3 loop reads CASSFGQVGPEQYF. The nucleotide sequence reads TGTGCCAGCAGCTTTGGTCAGGTGGGCCCTGAGCAGTACTTC.